This T cell receptor beta chain was sequenced in a study of blood T cell repertoires in COVID-19. The wider study: From the United States, Italy and Spain came samples of acute and convalescent COVID-19. In each case, the material was cDNA or gDNA derived from T cells, B-cell-depleted T cells, or PBMCs.

The data were produced by immunoSEQ multiplex PCR, yet TCRdb's version contains in-frame clones alone and is incomplete. The sample comprises about 94,000 clones, about 80% of which are singletons, and around 6.5% rests with the top ten. This CDR3 has 14 amino acids. V shed 0 bases and J 9 bases; nucleotides not matched to a gene: 5. Germline CDR1 is SGDLS and CDR2 is YYNGEE. The origin of this receptor is a man between 60 and 75 years old with acute or convalescent COVID-19. Sequencing used peripheral blood. The chain carries TRBV9 and TRBJ2-1, with 8 bases fitting TRBD1. The CDR3 coding sequence is TGTGCCAGCAGCGTAGGGGCAGGGGGCAGTGAGCAGTTCTTC. Protein product: CASSVGAGGSEQFF.